In its sample, the clone carrying this T cell receptor (beta chain) was seen many times. The CDR3 is made up of 17 amino acids. The ends were cut back, 0 bases at V and 2 bases at J, with 15 bases in the middle. Germline V gene sequence: CDR1 SGHRS, CDR2 YFSETQ. Unique molecular identifiers were built into the TCRbeta library. TCRdb processed the PCR reads anew with MiXCR; each CDR3 protein has one entry. The table includes a few hundred thousand distinct CDR3 sequences, around 9.7% detected once. The sample belongs to a study of T-cell reconstitution after alpha-beta-depleted transplantation in children.

This TCR derives from a human donor who donated a stem cell graft to a child with SCID. The sample was PBMCs from the stem cell graft donor, taken from the stem cell graft. The chain has TRBV5-1 and TRBJ2-1; D possibly corresponds to TRBD2 (6 bases). CDR3: CASSLDPGGVAYNEQFF. The CDR3 region has the DNA TGCGCCAGCAGCTTGGATCCCGGGGGTGTAGCCTACAATGAGCAGTTCTTC. Supplemented by reference TRBV5-1 and TRBJ2-1, the full variable domain reads KAGVTQTPRYLIKTRGQQVTLSCSPISGHRSVSWYQQTPGQGLQFLFEYFSETQRNKGNFPGRFSGRQFSNSRSEMNVSTLELGDSALYLCASSLDPGGVAYNEQFFGPGTRLTVL.